This T cell receptor (beta chain) originates from a study of OX40 agonist ivuxolimab in advanced cancers. Profiled with immunoSEQ multiplex PCR; TCRdb holds only in-frame clones, not every one. The sample holds fewer than 25,000 clones, roughly 81% seen once. The CDR3 has 14 residues. Germline CDR1 reads SEHNR; CDR2 reads FQNEAQ (reference sequence). The V end lost 5 bases, the J end lost 0 bases, and 10 bases lay between the germline ends. This clone was seen a few times. The specimen comprised CD4+ or CD8+ T cells sorted from blood, sampled in a trial of the OX40 agonist ivuxolimab. V is TRBV7-9 and J is TRBJ1-2, with D unclear. The TCR sequence derives from an adult with an advanced solid tumor such as melanoma, head and neck, liver or kidney cancer. DNA of the CDR3: TGTGCCAGCAGCAGACGGGGTTCTAACTATGGCTACACCTTC. This codes for CASSRRGSNYGYTF. The variable domain in full, completed from reference TRBV7-9 and TRBJ1-2, reads DTGVSQNPRHKITKRGQNVTFRCDPISEHNRLYWYRQTLGQGPEFLTYFQNEAQLEKSRLLSDRFSAERPKGSFSTLEIQRTEQGDSAMYLCASSRRGSNYGYTFGSGTRLTVV.